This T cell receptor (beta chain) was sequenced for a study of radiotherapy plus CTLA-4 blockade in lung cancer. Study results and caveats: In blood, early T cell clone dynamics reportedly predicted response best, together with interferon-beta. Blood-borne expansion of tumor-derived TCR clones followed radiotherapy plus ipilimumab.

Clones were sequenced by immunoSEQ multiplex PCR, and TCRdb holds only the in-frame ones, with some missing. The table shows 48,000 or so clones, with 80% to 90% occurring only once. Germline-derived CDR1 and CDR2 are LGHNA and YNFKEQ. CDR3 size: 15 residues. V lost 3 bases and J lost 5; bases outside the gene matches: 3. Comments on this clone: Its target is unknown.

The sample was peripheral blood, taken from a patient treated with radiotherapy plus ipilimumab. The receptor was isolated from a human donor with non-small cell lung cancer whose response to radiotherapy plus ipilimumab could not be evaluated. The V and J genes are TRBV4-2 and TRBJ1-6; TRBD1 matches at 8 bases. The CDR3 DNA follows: TGTGCCAGCAGCCACCAACAGGGGGATAATTCACCCCTCCACTTT. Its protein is CASSHQQGDNSPLHF.